A selection of T cell receptor beta chains follows, all from one sample in a study of CD8 T cells in Susac syndrome. TCRdb called the immunoSEQ multiplex PCR reads again in MiXCR, with one record for every CDR3 protein. The sample holds some 190,000 distinct CDR3 sequences; over 85% are singletons and the top ten take about 0.094%. Sample: CD4+ T cells from PBMCs. These receptor sequences come from a human donor in good health. CDR3s include the opening cysteine and the closing phenylalanine or tryptophan. A D gene is named only where the DNA matches it firmly. Size is omitted from some rows. Given values are once, few, many or a class for expanded clones.

CDR3aa: CASTRGGTLYSNQPQHF
CDR3nt: TGTGCCAGTACCCGGGGCGGAACCCTATATAGCAATCAGCCCCAGCATTTT
j_gene: TRBJ1-5
abundance: .
v_gene: TRBV19
d_gene: .

CDR3aa: CASSVGAWRREDSPLHF
CDR3nt: TGTGCCAGCAGCGTAGGGGCGTGGCGGCGGGAGGATTCACCCCTCCACTTT
j_gene: TRBJ1-6
abundance: once
v_gene: TRBV9
d_gene: .

CDR3aa: CASNRDRDGYTF
CDR3nt: TGTGCCAGCAATCGGGACAGGGACGGCTACACCTTC
j_gene: TRBJ1-2
abundance: .
v_gene: TRBV2
d_gene: TRBD1

CDR3aa: CSARGLAGGQETQYF
CDR3nt: TGCAGTGCTAGGGGACTAGCGGGAGGGCAAGAGACCCAGTACTTC
j_gene: TRBJ2-5
abundance: .
v_gene: TRBV20-1
d_gene: TRBD2

CDR3aa: CASSFYPGSSYNEQFF
CDR3nt: TGTGCCAGCAGCTTCTACCCAGGCAGCTCCTACAATGAGCAGTTCTTC
j_gene: TRBJ2-1
abundance: .
v_gene: TRBV5-6
d_gene: .

CDR3aa: CSAETGGTYEQYF
CDR3nt: TGCAGTGCCGAGACAGGGGGCACCTACGAGCAGTACTTC
j_gene: TRBJ2-7
abundance: .
v_gene: TRBV20-1
d_gene: TRBD1

CDR3aa: CASSLADRTEAFF
CDR3nt: TGTGCCAGCAGCTTAGCCGACAGGACGGAAGCTTTCTTT
j_gene: TRBJ1-1
abundance: .
v_gene: TRBV7-9
d_gene: .

CDR3aa: CASSSTRVMNTEAFF
CDR3nt: TGCGCCAGCAGCTCGACCAGAGTCATGAACACTGAAGCTTTCTTT
j_gene: TRBJ1-1
abundance: .
v_gene: TRBV5-1
d_gene: .

CDR3aa: CASRSGQRTYNEQFF
CDR3nt: TGTGCCAGCAGAAGCGGGCAGAGGACCTACAATGAGCAGTTCTTC
j_gene: TRBJ2-1
abundance: .
v_gene: TRBV3-1
d_gene: .

CDR3aa: CASSLPEKLFF
CDR3nt: TGTGCCAGCAGTTTACCGGAAAAACTGTTTTTT
j_gene: TRBJ1-4
abundance: .
v_gene: TRBV28
d_gene: .

CDR3aa: CAWQGDQETQYF
CDR3nt: TGTGCCTGGCAGGGCGACCAAGAGACCCAGTACTTC
j_gene: TRBJ2-5
abundance: .
v_gene: TRBV30
d_gene: .

CDR3aa: CSARETGTGRYETQYF
CDR3nt: TGCAGTGCTAGAGAGACCGGGACAGGGAGATATGAGACCCAGTACTTC
j_gene: TRBJ2-5
abundance: .
v_gene: TRBV20-1
d_gene: TRBD1

CDR3aa: CSVWTDNEKLFF
CDR3nt: TGCAGCGTTTGGACAGACAATGAAAAACTGTTTTTT
j_gene: TRBJ1-4
abundance: .
v_gene: TRBV29-1
d_gene: .

CDR3aa: CSVDPGGANVLTF
CDR3nt: TGCAGCGTAGACCCTGGAGGGGCCAACGTCCTGACTTTC
j_gene: TRBJ2-6
abundance: once
v_gene: TRBV29-1
d_gene: .

CDR3aa: CSVEDRGKKETQYF
CDR3nt: TGCAGCGTTGAAGATCGAGGAAAAAAAGAGACCCAGTACTTC
j_gene: TRBJ2-5
abundance: .
v_gene: TRBV29-1
d_gene: .

CDR3aa: CASSSWTSVADTQYF
CDR3nt: TGTGCCAGCAGCTCATGGACTAGCGTGGCAGATACGCAGTATTTT
j_gene: TRBJ2-3
abundance: .
v_gene: TRBV9
d_gene: TRBD2

CDR3aa: CSVRQETQYF
CDR3nt: TGCAGCGTACGGCAAGAGACCCAGTACTTC
j_gene: TRBJ2-5
abundance: .
v_gene: TRBV29-1
d_gene: .

CDR3aa: CSVVQGAGEQFF
CDR3nt: TGCAGCGTTGTTCAGGGGGCAGGGGAGCAGTTCTTC
j_gene: TRBJ2-1
abundance: .
v_gene: TRBV29-1
d_gene: TRBD1

CDR3aa: CASSRSGRRETQYF
CDR3nt: TGTGCCAGCAGCCGTAGCGGGAGGCGGGAGACCCAGTACTTC
j_gene: TRBJ2-5
abundance: few
v_gene: TRBV11-2
d_gene: TRBD2

CDR3aa: CSVEGQVTDTQYF
CDR3nt: TGCAGCGTTGAGGGACAGGTCACAGATACGCAGTATTTT
j_gene: TRBJ2-3
abundance: .
v_gene: TRBV29-1
d_gene: TRBD1

CDR3aa: CSVEERTGVF
CDR3nt: TGCAGCGTTGAAGAACGAACAGGGGTCTTC
j_gene: TRBJ1-2
abundance: .
v_gene: TRBV29-1
d_gene: TRBD1

CDR3aa: CASSLEGPPPNEQFF
CDR3nt: TGTGCCAGCAGCTTAGAGGGACCACCCCCCAATGAGCAGTTCTTC
j_gene: TRBJ2-1
abundance: .
v_gene: TRBV11-1
d_gene: .

CDR3aa: CASSSEKQISDTQYF
CDR3nt: TGTGCCAGCAGCTCGGAAAAACAGATATCGGATACGCAGTATTTT
j_gene: TRBJ2-3
abundance: .
v_gene: TRBV9
d_gene: .

CDR3aa: CSVGQSRRQSSTDTQYF
CDR3nt: TGCAGCGTTGGTCAGTCGAGGCGCCAATCTAGCACAGATACGCAGTATTTT
j_gene: TRBJ2-3
abundance: .
v_gene: TRBV29-1
d_gene: .

CDR3aa: CASSLRGLAGGNEQFF
CDR3nt: TGCGCCAGCAGCCTCCGCGGACTAGCGGGGGGCAATGAGCAGTTCTTC
j_gene: TRBJ2-1
abundance: .
v_gene: TRBV5-1
d_gene: TRBD2

CDR3aa: CATRKYSNQPQHF
CDR3nt: TGTGCCACCAGGAAATATAGCAATCAGCCCCAGCATTTT
j_gene: TRBJ1-5
abundance: .
v_gene: TRBV15
d_gene: .

CDR3aa: CASSQVWGRTDSYEQYF
CDR3nt: TGCGCCAGCAGCCAAGTTTGGGGGCGGACCGATTCCTACGAGCAGTACTTC
j_gene: TRBJ2-7
abundance: few
v_gene: TRBV4-1
d_gene: .

CDR3aa: CASRSSSYNEQFF
CDR3nt: TGTGCCAGCAGAAGTAGCTCCTACAATGAGCAGTTCTTC
j_gene: TRBJ2-1
abundance: .
v_gene: TRBV27
d_gene: .

CDR3aa: CASSPLTGGYTEAFF
CDR3nt: TGTGCCAGCAGTCCTTTGACAGGGGGTTACACTGAAGCTTTCTTT
j_gene: TRBJ1-1
abundance: once
v_gene: TRBV12-3/TRBV12-4
d_gene: TRBD1

CDR3aa: CASSPGTLGAGELFF
CDR3nt: TGTGCCAGCAGTCCCGGGACCCTGGGAGCCGGGGAGCTGTTTTTT
j_gene: TRBJ2-2
abundance: .
v_gene: TRBV12-3/TRBV12-4
d_gene: .

CDR3aa: CASSFNTEAFF
CDR3nt: TGTGCCAGCAGTTTTAACACTGAAGCTTTCTTT
j_gene: TRBJ1-1
abundance: few
v_gene: TRBV11-2
d_gene: .

CDR3aa: CSVYRADYGYTF
CDR3nt: TGCAGCGTTTATAGAGCCGACTATGGCTACACCTTC
j_gene: TRBJ1-2
abundance: .
v_gene: TRBV29-1
d_gene: .

CDR3aa: CASSDGQRDIQYF
CDR3nt: TGTGCCAGCAGCGACGGACAGAGGGACATTCAGTACTTC
j_gene: TRBJ2-4
abundance: .
v_gene: TRBV7-2
d_gene: .

CDR3aa: CASSQVEGAAYNEQFF
CDR3nt: TGCGCCAGCAGCCAAGTAGAAGGGGCGGCCTACAATGAGCAGTTCTTC
j_gene: TRBJ2-1
abundance: .
v_gene: TRBV4-3
d_gene: .

CDR3aa: CASSSGQNSNQPQHF
CDR3nt: TGTGCCAGCAGTTCGGGACAGAATAGCAATCAGCCCCAGCATTTT
j_gene: TRBJ1-5
abundance: .
v_gene: TRBV12-3/TRBV12-4
d_gene: TRBD1

CDR3aa: CSAGQGDEKLFF
CDR3nt: TGCAGCGCCGGACAGGGTGATGAAAAACTGTTTTTT
j_gene: TRBJ1-4
abundance: .
v_gene: TRBV29-1
d_gene: TRBD1

CDR3aa: CSVGQPDLSYTF
CDR3nt: TGCAGCGTCGGACAGCCAGATTTGAGCTACACCTTC
j_gene: TRBJ1-2
abundance: .
v_gene: TRBV29-1
d_gene: .

CDR3aa: CASMRQGGRTEAFF
CDR3nt: TGTGCCAGCATGAGGCAGGGGGGTCGCACTGAAGCTTTCTTT
j_gene: TRBJ1-1
abundance: .
v_gene: TRBV28
d_gene: TRBD1

CDR3aa: CATGVAGETQYF
CDR3nt: TGTGCCACGGGGGTGGCCGGGGAGACCCAGTACTTC
j_gene: TRBJ2-5
abundance: .
v_gene: TRBV27
d_gene: .

CDR3aa: CASSSASGRVDTQYF
CDR3nt: TGTGCCAGCAGCTCCGCCAGCGGGAGGGTGGATACGCAGTATTTT
j_gene: TRBJ2-3
abundance: .
v_gene: TRBV7-2
d_gene: TRBD2

CDR3aa: CASSFQQIANDEQFF
CDR3nt: TGTGCCAGCAGTTTCCAACAGATTGCCAACGATGAGCAGTTCTTC
j_gene: TRBJ2-1
abundance: .
v_gene: TRBV12-3/TRBV12-4
d_gene: .

CDR3aa: CASSRDRGAGANVLTF
CDR3nt: TGTGCCAGCAGTCGGGACAGGGGTGCTGGGGCCAACGTCCTGACTTTC
j_gene: TRBJ2-6
abundance: .
v_gene: TRBV12-3/TRBV12-4
d_gene: TRBD1

CDR3aa: CSARGGFEQFF
CDR3nt: TGCAGTGCTAGAGGTGGTTTTGAGCAGTTCTTC
j_gene: TRBJ2-1
abundance: once
v_gene: TRBV20-1
d_gene: .

CDR3aa: CSVEPPDRRVYGYTF
CDR3nt: TGCAGCGTTGAACCCCCAGACAGGAGAGTCTATGGCTACACCTTC
j_gene: TRBJ1-2
abundance: .
v_gene: TRBV29-1
d_gene: .

CDR3aa: CASSLDPTGMRETQYF
CDR3nt: TGCGCCAGCAGCTTGGACCCGACAGGGATGCGAGAGACCCAGTACTTC
j_gene: TRBJ2-5
abundance: .
v_gene: TRBV5-1
d_gene: TRBD1

CDR3aa: CSAGRLSYEQYF
CDR3nt: TGCAGTGCTGGCAGACTCTCCTACGAGCAGTACTTC
j_gene: TRBJ2-7
abundance: .
v_gene: TRBV20-1
d_gene: .

CDR3aa: CASSLRGVTYEQYF
CDR3nt: TGTGCCAGCAGCTTAAGGGGGGTCACCTACGAGCAGTACTTC
j_gene: TRBJ2-7
abundance: once
v_gene: TRBV11-2
d_gene: .

CDR3aa: CAWSVDMTGDTIYF
CDR3nt: TGTGCCTGGAGCGTCGATATGACGGGAGACACCATATATTTT
j_gene: TRBJ1-3
abundance: .
v_gene: TRBV30
d_gene: .

CDR3aa: CSARDGGQFTDTQYF
CDR3nt: TGCAGTGCTAGAGATGGGGGACAGTTCACAGATACGCAGTATTTT
j_gene: TRBJ2-3
abundance: .
v_gene: TRBV20-1
d_gene: TRBD1

CDR3aa: CASSLAENNSPLHF
CDR3nt: TGTGCCAGCAGTTTAGCAGAGAATAATTCACCCCTCCACTTT
j_gene: TRBJ1-6
abundance: .
v_gene: TRBV12-3/TRBV12-4
d_gene: .

CDR3aa: CAWSTNEKLFF
CDR3nt: TGTGCCTGGAGCACGAATGAAAAACTGTTTTTT
j_gene: TRBJ1-4
abundance: .
v_gene: TRBV30
d_gene: .

CDR3aa: CASSHRDGIQYF
CDR3nt: TGTGCCAGCAGCCACCGGGACGGCATTCAGTACTTC
j_gene: TRBJ2-4
abundance: .
v_gene: TRBV27
d_gene: .

CDR3aa: CASSFLDRDNEQFF
CDR3nt: TGTGCCAGCAGTTTTTTGGACAGGGACAATGAGCAGTTCTTC
j_gene: TRBJ2-1
abundance: .
v_gene: TRBV27
d_gene: TRBD1

CDR3aa: CSAGRVLEQYF
CDR3nt: TGCAGTGCCGGTAGGGTTTTAGAGCAGTACTTC
j_gene: TRBJ2-7
abundance: .
v_gene: TRBV20-1
d_gene: .